This T cell receptor beta chain was identified during a study of cytotoxic CD8 clonotypes in ibrutinib-treated CLL. Measured with immunoSEQ multiplex PCR; TCRdb has only the in-frame clones, and not every one. The profile covers 120,000 to 150,000 clones, with 60% to 80% appearing a single time and 25% to 30% taken by the ten largest. Trimming shortened V by 4 bases and J by 1 base, and 9 bases separated the two germline ends. Germline lookup yields CDR1 MNHNS and CDR2 SASEGT. The CDR3 extends over 14 amino acids. The sequence derives from a human donor with chronic lymphocytic leukemia. The chain joins TRBV6-1 to TRBJ2-3; the D gene is possibly TRBD1 (7 bases). The sequences come from PBMCs, collected after 12 months of ibrutinib treatment. The CDR3 is CASSGRGGTDTQYF. The CDR3 nucleotides read TGTGCCAGCAGTGGCAGGGGGGGCACAGATACGCAGTATTTT.